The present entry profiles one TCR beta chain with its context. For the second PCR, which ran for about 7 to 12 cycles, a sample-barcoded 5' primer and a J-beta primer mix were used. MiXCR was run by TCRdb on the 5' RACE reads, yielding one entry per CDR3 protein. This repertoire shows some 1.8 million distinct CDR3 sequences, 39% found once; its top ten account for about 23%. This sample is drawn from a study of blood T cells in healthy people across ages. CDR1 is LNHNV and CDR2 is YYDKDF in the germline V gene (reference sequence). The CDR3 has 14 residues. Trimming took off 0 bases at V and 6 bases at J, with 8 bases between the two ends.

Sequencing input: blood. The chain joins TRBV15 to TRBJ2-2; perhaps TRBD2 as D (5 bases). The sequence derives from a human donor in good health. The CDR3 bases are TGTGCCACCAGCAGAGATCTGGGAGCCGGGGAGCTGTTTTTT. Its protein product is CATSRDLGAGELFF.